This is a list of T cell receptor beta chains from one sample in a study of T cell changes during pregnancy in multiple sclerosis. Libraries were prepared by immunoSEQ multiplex PCR; TCRdb keeps only in-frame clonotypes and omits some of them. This sample has tens of thousands of clones; roughly nine tenths occur once, and the top ten carry 0.75% to 0.9%. Source: CD4+ T cells from peripheral blood mononuclear cells, taken after pregnancy. These receptors all come from a female donor in good health, enrolled as a control in a pregnancy study. CDR3s include the opening cysteine and the closing phenylalanine or tryptophan. The order of the fields is J gene, clone size, D gene, V gene, CDR3 DNA, CDR3 protein. D genes are given only for firm matches. A row's size may be missing; if present it is once, few, many or a size class.

J: TRBJ1-6
size: -
D: -
V: TRBV9
DNA: TGTGCCAGCAGCGTAGCTACGGGTTCACCCCTCCACTTT
CDR3: CASSVATGSPLHF

J: TRBJ1-5
size: -
D: -
V: TRBV7-2
DNA: TGTGCCAGCAGCTTCCGGGCAGGGGAAAATCAGCCCCAGCATTTT
CDR3: CASSFRAGENQPQHF

J: TRBJ2-3
size: once
D: -
V: TRBV6-5
DNA: TGTGCCAGCGTGGGAGATAATACGCAGTATTTT
CDR3: CASVGDNTQYF

J: TRBJ2-3
size: -
D: TRBD1
V: TRBV5-6
DNA: TGTGCCAGCAGCAGAACAGGGGCCACAGATACGCAGTATTTT
CDR3: CASSRTGATDTQYF

J: TRBJ1-1
size: -
D: TRBD1
V: TRBV13
DNA: TGTGCCAGCAGCCCAGCGGGCAGGGGGTCTGAAGCTTTCTTT
CDR3: CASSPAGRGSEAFF

J: TRBJ1-2
size: once
D: -
V: TRBV30
DNA: TGTGCCTGGACAGAAAAAAACTATGGCTACACCTTC
CDR3: CAWTEKNYGYTF

J: TRBJ2-1
size: -
D: TRBD2
V: TRBV28
DNA: TGTGCCAGCGAGGGACCGGGACTAGCAAGAAATGAGCAGTTCTTC
CDR3: CASEGPGLARNEQFF

J: TRBJ2-6
size: -
D: -
V: TRBV14
DNA: TGTGCCAGCAGCCAGGCTAAAGCAGGGGGGGCCAACGTCCTGACTTTC
CDR3: CASSQAKAGGANVLTF

J: TRBJ1-2
size: -
D: -
V: TRBV28
DNA: TGTGCCAGCATAAAGCGGGGCGGGACGACATATGGCTACACCTTC
CDR3: CASIKRGGTTYGYTF

J: TRBJ2-4
size: -
D: -
V: TRBV10-1
DNA: TGCGCCAGCAGATATGCGGACATTCAGTACTTC
CDR3: CASRYADIQYF

J: TRBJ1-1
size: -
D: TRBD1
V: TRBV28
DNA: TGTGCCAGCAGCCAACAGGGGGCGATGAACACTGAAGCTTTCTTT
CDR3: CASSQQGAMNTEAFF

J: TRBJ2-7
size: -
D: -
V: TRBV7-2
DNA: TGTGCCAGCAGCTTATATGGCAGGGGGGCATACGAGCAGTACTTC
CDR3: CASSLYGRGAYEQYF

J: TRBJ1-5
size: -
D: -
V: TRBV6-1
DNA: TGTGCCAGCACCAGGAATAGCAATCAGCCCCAGCATTTT
CDR3: CASTRNSNQPQHF

J: TRBJ2-5
size: once
D: TRBD2
V: TRBV7-7
DNA: TGTGCTAGCAGCTTAGCGAGACTAGCGGGAGGACAAGAGACCCAGTACTTC
CDR3: CASSLARLAGGQETQYF

J: TRBJ1-5
size: -
D: -
V: TRBV28
DNA: TGTGCCAGCAGTCTCTCGGGACACCTCAATCAGCCCCAGCATTTT
CDR3: CASSLSGHLNQPQHF

J: TRBJ1-5
size: -
D: TRBD1
V: TRBV4-1
DNA: TGCGCCAGCAGCCAACCCGACAGGGATACTAATCAGCCCCAGCATTTT
CDR3: CASSQPDRDTNQPQHF

J: TRBJ2-7
size: -
D: -
V: TRBV11-3
DNA: TGTGCCAGCAGCTCAACATCAGGGGTCTCCGAGCAGTACTTC
CDR3: CASSSTSGVSEQYF

J: TRBJ2-7
size: -
D: TRBD2
V: TRBV2
DNA: TGTGCCAGCAGTGTAACGGGACTAGCGGGATACGAGCAGTACTTC
CDR3: CASSVTGLAGYEQYF

J: TRBJ2-2
size: -
D: TRBD2
V: TRBV11-2
DNA: TGTGCCAGCAGCACGCTAGCGGGAGGCGCCGGGGAGCTGTTTTTT
CDR3: CASSTLAGGAGELFF

J: TRBJ1-2
size: -
D: -
V: TRBV7-2
DNA: TGTGCCAGCAGCTTACTTCGTGATGGCTACACCTTC
CDR3: CASSLLRDGYTF

J: TRBJ2-7
size: -
D: -
V: TRBV10-3
DNA: TGTGCCATCAGTGCCGGGACGGGGAGGGAGCAGTACTTC
CDR3: CAISAGTGREQYF

J: TRBJ2-5
size: -
D: -
V: TRBV7-8
DNA: TGTGCCAGCAGCCGGGCGGGGGAGACCCAGTACTTC
CDR3: CASSRAGETQYF

J: TRBJ1-5
size: -
D: -
V: TRBV28
DNA: TGTGCCAGCAGTTTCTCAGGGGATACTCAGCCCCAGCATTTT
CDR3: CASSFSGDTQPQHF

J: TRBJ2-5
size: -
D: TRBD2
V: TRBV20-1
DNA: TGCAGTGCTGGACTAGCAGAGACCCAGTACTTC
CDR3: CSAGLAETQYF